This TCR beta chain was found in a study of control samples from healthy donors and cancer patients. Data came from immunoSEQ multiplex PCR; TCRdb stores just in-frame clones and leaves some out. The table includes 170,000 or so clones, about 91% detected once. V trimming: 3 bases; J trimming: 5 bases; junction bases outside the gene matches: 10. The CDR3 contains 16 residues. Per germline, CDR1 SGHAT and CDR2 FQNNGV. The sample consisted of blood. The chain employs TRBV11-2 and TRBJ2-1; TRBD2 matches at 7 bases. This TCR was sampled from a woman in her forties in good health. CDR3 DNA sequence: TGTGCCAGCAGCTTCCTGACTAGCAAGGACAACAATGAGCAGTTCTTC. Its translation: CASSFLTSKDNNEQFF.